The 5 T cell receptor beta chains presented below share a single source sample, sequenced in a study of molecular identifiers for immune sequencing clone quantification (dated by TCRdb to the late 2010s). To prepare the library, PCR was applied. The reads were generated on an Illumina HiSeq 4000. The public reads were reanalyzed by TCRdb: fastp trimming at Q25, MiXCR alignment, in-frame beta chains only. All rows with the same CDR3 protein become a single entry with the most common DNA and genes. This sample comprises 300,000 to 350,000 distinct CDR3 sequences, roughly 23% of them detected only once. The top ten hold roughly 0.86% of the sample. Source material: naive CD8+ T cells from blood, with Jurkat cell RNA spiked in. The cell subset or site label of this sample denotes: FACS-sorted CD8+CD4-CCR7+CD45RA+ naive T cells. All receptors derive from a human donor in good health. Some libraries in this study had Jurkat cell RNA spiked in.

In this sample, this clonotype turned up a few times. V usage is TRBV7-2 and J usage is TRBJ2-7, with TRBD2 as a possible D gene (5 bases). V was cut by 4 bases and J by 0 bases, with 13 bases left in between. Per the germline V gene, CDR1 is SGHTA and CDR2 is FQGNSA. The CDR3 loop spans 15 amino acids. Here the CDR3 DNA reads TGTGCCAGCAGCTGGACTGAAATAAGCTCCTACGAGCAGTACTTC. Its protein product is CASSWTEISSYEQYF.

This clonotype was seen ten or more times. The V gene is TRBV7-2, the J gene TRBJ2-5; 13 nucleotides agree with TRBD2. The germline V gene has CDR1 SGHTA and CDR2 FQGNSA. There are 16 residues in the CDR3. The ends lost 0 bases at V and 5 bases at J; junction bases unmatched: 3. In DNA form, the CDR3 reads TGTGCCAGCAGCTTAGCAGGGACTAGCGGGACGGAGACCCAGTACTTC. This gives the protein CASSLAGTSGTETQYF.

This clonotype has at least ten counts. The genes are TRBV7-6 and TRBJ2-3; D is possibly TRBD2 (7 bases). Per germline, CDR1 SGHVS and CDR2 FNYEAQ. Trimming left V 4 bases short and J 4 bases short, with 9 bases between. The CDR3 is 13 amino acids. The CDR3 DNA reads as TGTGCCAGCAGCTGGGGGGGGCCAGATACGCAGTATTTT. Its protein product is CASSWGGPDTQYF. Full variable domain (missing parts from reference TRBV7-6 and TRBJ2-3): GAGVSQSPRYKVTKRGQDVALRCDPISGHVSLYWYRQALGQGPEFLTYFNYEAQQDKSGLPNDRFSAERPEGSISTLTIQRTEQRDSAMYRCASSWGGPDTQYFGPGTRLTVL.

This clonotype was counted at least ten times. The gene calls are TRBV3-1 and TRBJ1-3, with D unresolved. There are 16 residues in the CDR3. V lost 1 base, J lost 0 bases, and 10 bases lay in between. Germline CDR1 is LGHDT and CDR2 is YNNKEL (reference sequence). The CDR3 loop is CASSQVLWGSGNTIYF. The CDR3 nucleotides are TGTGCCAGCAGCCAAGTACTTTGGGGCTCTGGAAACACCATATATTTT.

As to this clonotype: This could be a read error, since a much larger clone is one nucleotide away. It is likely a read error, because the conserved phenylalanine at the end of the CDR3 is missing. The chain recombines TRBV29-1 with TRBJ2-7, with 7 bases that match TRBD1. V was clipped by 5 bases and J by 0 bases; unmatched bases: 4. The CDR3 runs to 13 residues. Germline V gives CDR1 SQVTM, CDR2 ANQGSEA. The CDR3 loop reads CSVPGTDSYEQYL. The CDR3 nucleotides are TGCAGCGTTCCCGGGACAGACTCCTACGAGCAGTACCTC.